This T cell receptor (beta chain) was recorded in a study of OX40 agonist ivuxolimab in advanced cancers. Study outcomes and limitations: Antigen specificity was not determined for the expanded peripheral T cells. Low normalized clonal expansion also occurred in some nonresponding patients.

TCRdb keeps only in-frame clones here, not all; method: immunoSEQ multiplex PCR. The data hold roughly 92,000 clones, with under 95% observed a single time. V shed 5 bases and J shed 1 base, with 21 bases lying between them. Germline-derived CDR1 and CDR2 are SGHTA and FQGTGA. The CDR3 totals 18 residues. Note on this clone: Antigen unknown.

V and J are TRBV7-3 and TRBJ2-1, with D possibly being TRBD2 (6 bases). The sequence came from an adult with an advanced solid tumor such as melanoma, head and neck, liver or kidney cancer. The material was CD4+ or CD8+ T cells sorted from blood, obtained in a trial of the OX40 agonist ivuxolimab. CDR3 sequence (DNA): TGTGCCAGCAGCCCGCGTCGGGCGGGGCCTGGGTCCTACAATGAGCAGTTCTTC. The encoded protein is CASSPRRAGPGSYNEQFF. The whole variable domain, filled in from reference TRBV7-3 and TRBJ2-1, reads GAGVSQTPSNKVTEKGKYVELRCDPISGHTALYWYRQSLGQGPEFLIYFQGTGAADDSGLPNDRFFAVRPEGSVSTLKIQRTERGDSAVYLCASSPRRAGPGSYNEQFFGPGTRLTVL.